The sequence of this T cell receptor beta chain was determined in a study of shared clonotypes between healthy human individuals. V was trimmed by 3 bases and J by 4 bases, leaving 11 bases between them. Per germline, CDR1 MDHEN and CDR2 SYDVKM. The CDR3 totals 14 residues. Several immunoSEQ plates received, in even portions, the genomic DNA of each subset. Repertoires were generated with immunoSEQ multiplex PCR, while TCRdb's copy carries only in-frame clones and drops some. The sample lists 1.6 million or so clones; around 98.5% were seen once. Sample: naive CD4+ T cells sorted from blood. Regarding subset: CD45RA+ positively selected. This TCR was sampled from a young man in good health. V usage is TRBV28 and J usage is TRBJ2-3; maybe TRBD2 (6 bases). CDR3 loop: CASSFRGSADTQYF. The CDR3 DNA is TGTGCCAGCAGTTTTCGGGGGAGCGCAGATACGCAGTATTTT.